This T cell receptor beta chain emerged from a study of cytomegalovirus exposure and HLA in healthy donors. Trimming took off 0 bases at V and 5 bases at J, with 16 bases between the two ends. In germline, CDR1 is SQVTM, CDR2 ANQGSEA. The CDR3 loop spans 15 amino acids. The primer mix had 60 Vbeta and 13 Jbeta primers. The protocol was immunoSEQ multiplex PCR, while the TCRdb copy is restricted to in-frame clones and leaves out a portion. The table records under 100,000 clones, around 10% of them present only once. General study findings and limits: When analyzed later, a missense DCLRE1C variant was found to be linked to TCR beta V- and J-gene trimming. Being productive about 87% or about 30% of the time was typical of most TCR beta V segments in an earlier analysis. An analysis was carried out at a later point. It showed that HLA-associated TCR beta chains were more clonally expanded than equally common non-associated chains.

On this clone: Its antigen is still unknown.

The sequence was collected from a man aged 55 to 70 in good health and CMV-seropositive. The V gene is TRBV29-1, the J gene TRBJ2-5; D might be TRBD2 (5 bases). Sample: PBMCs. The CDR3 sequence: CSVEDPKQGGETQYF. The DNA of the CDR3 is TGCAGCGTTGAAGATCCGAAGCAAGGCGGGGAGACCCAGTACTTC.